The present T cell receptor (beta chain) was sequenced within a study of human T cells and chemical hapten exposure. Study-level background: Once 0.01% DPC had been applied to the upper back by patch test, readings were taken at 6 days. Variability of per-sample TCR yields stemmed mainly from small differences in pooled library volume. The study's findings and limits: The study found that DPC sensitization did not change TCRs above 1 in 1000 frequency. The study found that PT1 expanded TCR counts correlated positively with patch test score.

Noted time point: pre-sensitization, week 0. Treatment denoted: therapeutic diphenylcyclopropenone sensitization with weekly scalp DPC. Whole blood that had not been fractionated was the source of extracted total RNA. TCRdb reanalysed the RACE reads using MiXCR and keeps one entry per CDR3 protein. Of under 60,000 distinct CDR3 sequences listed, approximately 10% are singletons. Germline V CDR1 and CDR2: SGHRS, YFSETQ. The V and J ends lost 2 bases and 1 base, in that order; junction bases with no gene match: 8. There are 17 residues in the CDR3. Note on this clonotype: Antigen: not known.

V usage is TRBV5-1 and J usage is TRBJ2-3; 9 nucleotides agree with TRBD2. The receptor was isolated from a woman aged 25 to 39 with alopecia areata. Some clones in this sample may be carry-over from other donors' samples. The starting material was whole blood, obtained in connection with sensitization to the hapten diphenylcyclopropenone (DPC). The CDR3 reads CASSLPIAGARTDTQYF. As DNA, the CDR3 is TGCGCCAGCAGCTTACCGATAGCGGGGGCCCGCACAGATACGCAGTATTTT.